A single sample gave rise to the 5 T cell receptor beta chains below, sequenced in a study of immune evolution from preneoplasia to lung adenocarcinoma (dated by TCRdb to the early 2020s). Library preparation was by the immunoSEQ multiplex PCR assay. Held by TCRdb, this immuneACCESS table contains in-frame sequences only and omits some clones. Under half of the omission traces to an unresolved V gene where checked; the cause of the rest is unknown. The sample data list about 14,000 clones, and over 65% of these were observed just once. Clones ranked in the top ten supply around 3% of the sample. The sequenced material came from FFPE minimally invasive lung adenocarcinoma tissue. Read against the paper, the sample's cell subset or site label means: micro-invasive lung adenocarcinoma (MIA). These receptors all stem from a person aged 60 to 80 with lung adenocarcinoma.

The chain links TRBV7-9 to TRBJ2-3; TRBD2 aligns across 10 bases. The V and J ends lost 3 bases and 5 bases, in that order; junction bases with no gene match: 8. The V gene's germline CDR1 is SEHNR and CDR2 FQNEAQ (reference sequence). The length of the CDR3 is 16 residues. CDR3 coding DNA: TGTGCCAGCAGCTTCCAGCGGGGGGGCCTTGGAGATACGCAGTATTTT. Translating gives CASSFQRGGLGDTQYF. Full variable domain (rest looked up from reference TRBV7-9 and TRBJ2-3): DTGVSQNPRHKITKRGQNVTFRCDPISEHNRLYWYRQTLGQGPEFLTYFQNEAQLEKSRLLSDRFSAERPKGSFSTLEIQRTEQGDSAMYLCASSFQRGGLGDTQYFGPGTRLTVL.

This clone has just one count. The rearrangement links TRBV19 to TRBJ1-5; possible D gene TRBD1, 6 bases. The germline V and J ends were trimmed by 4 bases and 4 bases, with 11 bases remaining between them. The germline V gene encodes CDR1 LNHDA and CDR2 SQIVND (reference sequence). There are 14 residues in the CDR3. The CDR3 sequence is CASSRQVANQPQHF. The CDR3 DNA reads as TGTGCCAGTAGTAGACAGGTTGCGAATCAGCCCCAGCATTTT.

The chain carries TRBV21-1 and TRBJ2-3; the table's D call, TRBD2, has no DNA check behind it. TRBV21-1 constitutes a pseudogene. The CDR3 runs 18 residues. In DNA, the CDR3 is TGTGCCAGCATCTTGGGACTAGCGGGGATTTTTAGCACAGATACGCAGTATTTT. Its protein product is CASILGLAGIFSTDTQYF.

This clone has more than one count but fewer than ten. A read error may account for a junction end that differs from germline. This sequence joins TRBV19 and TRBJ2-2, with a weak D call TRBD1 (6 bases). This CDR3 has 14 residues. Per the germline V gene, CDR1 is LNHDA and CDR2 is SQIVND (reference sequence). CDR3 DNA: TGTGCCAGTAGAGAAACAGGGAACCCCGGGGAGCTGTTTTTT. This sequence encodes CASRETGNPGELFF.

V gene TRBV25-1 combines with J gene TRBJ2-7, with TRBD2 matching over 8 bases. This CDR3 contains 16 residues. Germline V gives CDR1 MGHDK, CDR2 SYGVNS. The V segment lost 6 bases and the J segment 3 bases; nucleotides outside the gene matches: 13. The CDR3 nucleotides read TGTGCCAGCAGCACTGGGGCTAGCGGGCCCTTCTACGAGCAGTACTTC. It translates to CASSTGASGPFYEQYF.